This T cell receptor beta chain was captured in a study of shared clonotypes between healthy human individuals. Regarding this clone: Its antigen remains unidentified.

General study results and limits: A few donors had roughly 5% of their naive CD4 clonotypes in common.

Profiled with immunoSEQ multiplex PCR; TCRdb holds only in-frame clones, not every one. The profile covers roughly 2.5 million clones, with more than 80% appearing a single time and around 0.14% taken by the ten largest. Deletions cut 1 base from V and 2 bases from J, with 11 bases between. CDR1 is KGHSH, CDR2 LQKENI, per germline. This CDR3 has 15 residues. This chain links TRBV18 with TRBJ2-5; D gene uncertain. Sequencing was done on a sample of naive CD4+ T cells sorted from blood. Subset given: CD45RA+ positively selected. The sequence was obtained from a man between 18 and 29 years old in good health. The CDR3 bases are TGTGCCAGCTCACCACGAGTCAGCCAACAAGAGACCCAGTACTTC. This translates into CASSPRVSQQETQYF.